The text below deals with one TCR beta chain. Antigen unknown. CDR3 length: 15 residues. CDR1 and CDR2 from the germline V gene are LGHNT and FRNRAP. With V trimmed by 6 bases and J by 8 bases, 9 bases remained unmatched. What was amplified from RNA transcripts were TCR beta CDR3 regions. The TCR CDR3 first-round RT-PCR relied on the HTBI primer set. TCRdb independently ran MiXCR on the multiplex PCR reads; one entry per CDR3 protein. Of more than 550,000 distinct CDR3 sequences listed, about 17% are singletons. This sample was taken from a study of T cells in Graves' hyperthyroidism and ophthalmopathy. Study context: Before any treatment, at initial diagnosis, peripheral blood was collected.

Study-level points and caveats: Median prediction lead before ophthalmopathy onset was about 6.7 months with the model. Researchers found most expanded thyroid clonotypes above 0.001 in blood as well.

The origin of this receptor is a woman aged 45-59 years with Graves' hyperthyroidism that later progressed to Graves' ophthalmopathy. The chain carries TRBV12-5 and TRBJ2-1, with 11 bases matching TRBD1. The specimen was blood. The CDR3 DNA follows: TGTGCTAGTGGGCCCCCGGACAGGGGGCGGGATGAGCAGTTCTTC. This gives the protein CASGPPDRGRDEQFF.